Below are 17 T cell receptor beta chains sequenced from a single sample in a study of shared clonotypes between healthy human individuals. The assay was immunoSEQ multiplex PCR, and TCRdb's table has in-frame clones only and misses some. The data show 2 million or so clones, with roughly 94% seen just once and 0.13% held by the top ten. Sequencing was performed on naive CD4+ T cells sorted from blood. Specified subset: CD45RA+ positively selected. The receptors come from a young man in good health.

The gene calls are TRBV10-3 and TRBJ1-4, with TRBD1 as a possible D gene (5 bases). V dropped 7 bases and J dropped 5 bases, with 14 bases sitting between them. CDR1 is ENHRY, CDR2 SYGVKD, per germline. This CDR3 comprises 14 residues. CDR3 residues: CAIKKPGLNEKLFF. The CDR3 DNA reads TGTGCCATCAAAAAACCGGGACTGAATGAAAAACTGTTTTTT.

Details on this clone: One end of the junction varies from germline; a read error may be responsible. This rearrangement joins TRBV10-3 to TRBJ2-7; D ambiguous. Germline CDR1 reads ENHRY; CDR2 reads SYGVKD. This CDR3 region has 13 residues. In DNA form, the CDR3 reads TGTGCCACCCACCCCAACCTACAGATCCCCCTAATTTTC. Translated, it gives CATHPNLQIPLIF.

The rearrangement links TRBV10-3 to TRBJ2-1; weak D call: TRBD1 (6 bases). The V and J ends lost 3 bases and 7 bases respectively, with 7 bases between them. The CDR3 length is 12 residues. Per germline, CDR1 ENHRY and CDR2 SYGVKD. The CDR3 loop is CAISDQGNEQFF. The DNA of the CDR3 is TGTGCCATCAGTGACCAGGGGAATGAGCAGTTCTTC.

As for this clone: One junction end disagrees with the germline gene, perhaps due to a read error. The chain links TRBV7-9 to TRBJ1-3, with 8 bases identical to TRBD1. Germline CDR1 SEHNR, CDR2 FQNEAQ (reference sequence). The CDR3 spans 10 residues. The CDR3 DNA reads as TGTGCCAGCAGTCCAGGACAGGGTAATTTT. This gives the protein CASSPGQGNF.

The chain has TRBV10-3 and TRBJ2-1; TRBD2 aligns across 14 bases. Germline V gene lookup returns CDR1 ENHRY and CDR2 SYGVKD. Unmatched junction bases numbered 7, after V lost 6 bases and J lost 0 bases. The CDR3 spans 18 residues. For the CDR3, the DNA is TGTGCCATCAGGGAGACTAGCGGGAGGGGAAGCTCCTACAATGAGCAGTTCTTC. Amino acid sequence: CAIRETSGRGSSYNEQFF.

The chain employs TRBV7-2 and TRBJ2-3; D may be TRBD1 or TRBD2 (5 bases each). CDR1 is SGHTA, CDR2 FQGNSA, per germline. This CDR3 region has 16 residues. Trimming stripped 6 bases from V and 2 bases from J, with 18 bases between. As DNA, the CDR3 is TGTGCCAGCAGTCGTAACCGGGACCCATACACAGATACGCAGTATTTT. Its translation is CASSRNRDPYTDTQYF.

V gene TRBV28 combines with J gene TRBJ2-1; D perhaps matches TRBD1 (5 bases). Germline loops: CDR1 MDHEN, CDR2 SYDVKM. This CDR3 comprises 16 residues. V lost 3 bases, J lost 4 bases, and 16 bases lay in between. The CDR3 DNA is TGTGCCAGCAGTTTCTTTTCCAGGGTAAATTACAATGAGCAGTTCTTC. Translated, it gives CASSFFSRVNYNEQFF.

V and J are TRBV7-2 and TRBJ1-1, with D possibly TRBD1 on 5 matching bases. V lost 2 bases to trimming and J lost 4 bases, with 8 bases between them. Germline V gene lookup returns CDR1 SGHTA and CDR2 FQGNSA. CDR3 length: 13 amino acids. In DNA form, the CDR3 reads TGTGCCAGCAGCTTAAGGGGAGGCACTGAAGCTTTCTTT. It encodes CASSLRGGTEAFF.

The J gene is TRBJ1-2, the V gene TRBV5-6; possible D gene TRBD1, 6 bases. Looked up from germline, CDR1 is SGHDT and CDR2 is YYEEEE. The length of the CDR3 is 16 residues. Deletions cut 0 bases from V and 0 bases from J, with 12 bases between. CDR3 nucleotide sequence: TGTGCCAGCAGCTTGGCCGAGGACAGTCCTAACTATGGCTACACCTTC. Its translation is CASSLAEDSPNYGYTF.

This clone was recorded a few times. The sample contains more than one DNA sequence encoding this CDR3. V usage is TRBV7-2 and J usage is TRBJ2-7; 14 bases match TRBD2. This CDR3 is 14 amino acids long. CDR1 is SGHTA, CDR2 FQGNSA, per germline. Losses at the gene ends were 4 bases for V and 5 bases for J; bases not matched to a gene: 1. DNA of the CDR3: TGTGCCAGCAGCTCGGGACTAGCGGGGGACGAGCAGTACTTC. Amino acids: CASSSGLAGDEQYF.

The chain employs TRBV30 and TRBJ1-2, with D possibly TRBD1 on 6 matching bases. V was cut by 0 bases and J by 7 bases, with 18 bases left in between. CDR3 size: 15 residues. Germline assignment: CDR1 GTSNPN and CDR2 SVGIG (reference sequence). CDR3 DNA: TGTGCCTGGAGTGTAGTAGAACGGGGGGCTTTTGGCTACACCTTC. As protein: CAWSVVERGAFGYTF.

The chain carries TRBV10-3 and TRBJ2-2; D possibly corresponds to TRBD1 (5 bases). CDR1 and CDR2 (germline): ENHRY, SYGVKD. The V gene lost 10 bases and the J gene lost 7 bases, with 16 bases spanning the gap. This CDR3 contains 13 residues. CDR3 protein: CATNFIGDGELFF. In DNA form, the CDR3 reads TGTGCCACGAACTTTATAGGGGACGGGGAGCTGTTTTTT.

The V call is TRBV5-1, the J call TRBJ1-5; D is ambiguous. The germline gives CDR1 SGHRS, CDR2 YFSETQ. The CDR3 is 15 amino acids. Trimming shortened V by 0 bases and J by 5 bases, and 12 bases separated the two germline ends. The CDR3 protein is CASSLAGGSYQPQHF. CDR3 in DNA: TGCGCCAGCAGCTTGGCCGGAGGGTCTTATCAGCCCCAGCATTTT. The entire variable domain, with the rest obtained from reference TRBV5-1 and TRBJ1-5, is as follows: KAGVTQTPRYLIKTRGQQVTLSCSPISGHRSVSWYQQTPGQGLQFLFEYFSETQRNKGNFPGRFSGRQFSNSRSEMNVSTLELGDSALYLCASSLAGGSYQPQHFGDGTRLSIL.

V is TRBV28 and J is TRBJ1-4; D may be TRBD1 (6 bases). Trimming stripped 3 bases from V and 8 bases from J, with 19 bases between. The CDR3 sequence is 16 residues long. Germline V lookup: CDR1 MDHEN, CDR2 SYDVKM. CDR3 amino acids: CASSFRGATLGEKLFF. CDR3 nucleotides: TGTGCCAGCAGTTTTAGGGGGGCAACGCTCGGCGAAAAACTGTTTTTT.

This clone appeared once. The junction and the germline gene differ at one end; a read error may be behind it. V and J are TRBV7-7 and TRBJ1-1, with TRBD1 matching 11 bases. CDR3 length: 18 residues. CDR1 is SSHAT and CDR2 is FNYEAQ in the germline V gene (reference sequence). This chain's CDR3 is CASSPSNLGQGASMAAFF. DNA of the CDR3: TGTGCTAGCAGCCCCAGTAATCTAGGACAGGGGGCGAGCATGGCAGCTTTCTTT.

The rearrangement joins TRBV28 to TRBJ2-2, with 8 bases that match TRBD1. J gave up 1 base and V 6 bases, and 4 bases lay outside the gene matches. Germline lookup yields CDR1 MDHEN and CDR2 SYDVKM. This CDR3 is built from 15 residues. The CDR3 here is CASRPGGQNTGELFF. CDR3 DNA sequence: TGTGCCAGCAGACCAGGGGGCCAGAACACCGGGGAGCTGTTTTTT. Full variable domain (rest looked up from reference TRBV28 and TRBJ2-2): DVKVTQSSRYLVKRTGEKVFLECVQDMDHENMFWYRQDPGLGLRLIYFSYDVKMKEKGDIPEGYSVSREKKERFSLILESASTNQTSMYLCASRPGGQNTGELFFGEGSRLTVL.

The CDR3 DNA sequence: TGTGCCAGCAGTCTGACTAGCGGGGGGAACACCGGGGAGCTGTTTTTT. It encodes CASSLTSGGNTGELFF. J is TRBJ2-2 and V is TRBV9; 12 bases map to TRBD2. The germline V gene encodes CDR1 SGDLS and CDR2 YYNGEE. The V gene end was trimmed by 5 bases and the J gene end by 1 base; junction bases not matched to a gene: 3. The CDR3 totals 16 residues.